The TCR beta chain under discussion was sequenced for a study of vaccination and CD4 T cells after COVID-19. Sequencing of the DNA from cultured CD4+ T cells was carried out with the Oncomine TCR Beta short-read assay. Using its own MiXCR run on the PCR reads, TCRdb lists one record per CDR3 protein. The sample has 11,000 to 15,000 distinct CDR3 sequences; 27% are singletons. The CDR3 is made up of 14 amino acids. V lost 3 bases and J 1 base, leaving 9 bases between the germline ends. On this clonotype itself: Antigen: not known.

Treatment reported: roughly ten-day PBMC culture with coronavirus spike peptide pools or control peptides (ViraFEST assay). This TCR was recovered from a human donor who had recovered from COVID-19. This chain links TRBV12-3 or TRBV12-4 with TRBJ1-1; possibly TRBD1 for D (6 bases). The sequencing sample was made of CD4+ T cells from blood, cultured in vitro. CDR3 sequence reads: CASSLEGGNTEAFF. The CDR3 DNA follows: TGTGCCAGCAGTTTGGAGGGGGGGAACACTGAAGCTTTCTTT.